A single sample is the source of the 9 T cell receptor beta chains below, sequenced in a study of T cells in Graves' hyperthyroidism and ophthalmopathy (dated by TCRdb to between 2017 and 2020). Receptors were amplified or captured by multiplex PCR. The instrument given in TCRdb is Illumina HiSeq 2000. Amplification of TCR beta CDR3 regions was carried out from RNA transcripts. The first round of RT-PCR for the TCR CDR3 was performed with the HTBI primer set and the Qiagen OneStep RT-PCR kit. In-frame beta chains were kept once TCRdb had trimmed the public reads at Q25 with fastp and called clones with MiXCR. Rows are combined by CDR3 protein, so each entry shows the most common genes and DNA. The sample has some 360,000 distinct CDR3 sequences on record, around a sixth of them singletons. Of the sample, about 14% falls within the top ten clones. The sequencing input was blood. The origin of the receptors is a woman aged 40-49 years with Graves' ophthalmopathy.

Turning to this clonotype: The junction shows a germline mismatch at one end, possibly a read error. This chain connects TRBV7-2 to TRBJ2-2; weak D call: TRBD2 (5 bases). Germline V lookup: CDR1 SGHTA, CDR2 FQGNSA. There are 11 residues in the CDR3. CDR3 in amino acids: CAFGNTGELYF. In DNA form, the CDR3 reads TGTGCGTTCGGGAACACCGGGGAGCTGTATTTT.

This chain uses TRBV18 with TRBJ1-5, with 8 bases fitting TRBD1. Germline CDR1 KGHSH, CDR2 LQKENI. V trimming: 1 base; J trimming: 5 bases; junction bases outside the gene matches: 4. The CDR3 totals 15 residues. The CDR3 here is CASSPRGTGHQPQHF. The CDR3 coding sequence is TGTGCCAGCTCACCACGAGGGACAGGCCATCAGCCCCAGCATTTT.

This clonotype was seen ten or more times. This chain connects TRBV28 to TRBJ1-1; D unresolved. The CDR3 contains 11 residues. The germline gives CDR1 MDHEN, CDR2 SYDVKM. Trimming took off 6 bases at V and 6 bases at J, with 8 bases between the two ends. CDR3 in amino acids: CASRGRPEAFF. The CDR3 bases are TGTGCCAGCAGGGGCAGGCCTGAAGCTTTCTTT.

This clonotype was recorded at least ten times. The V gene is TRBV7-3, the J gene TRBJ2-5, with D maybe TRBD1 (6 bases). CDR1 is SGHTA and CDR2 is FQGTGA in the germline V gene. This CDR3 is built from 16 residues. V was shortened by 5 bases and J by 3 bases, with 19 bases between the two germline ends. In nucleotides, the CDR3 is TGTGCCAGCAGCCGATTCGGAAGACAGGAGGAAGAGACCCAGTACTTC. This gives the protein CASSRFGRQEEETQYF.

This clonotype has ten or more counts. This sequence joins TRBV14 and TRBJ1-2; 7 nucleotides agree with TRBD1. Unmatched junction bases numbered 5, after V lost 0 bases and J lost 7 bases. This CDR3 contains 14 residues. The germline CDR1 and CDR2 sequences are SGHDN and FVKESK. CDR3 residues: CASSQDQRQGGYTF. CDR3 DNA sequence: TGTGCCAGCAGCCAAGATCAAAGACAGGGTGGCTACACCTTC.

This clonotype was recorded at least ten times. The rearrangement uses TRBV15 and TRBJ2-7, with 8 positions matching TRBD1. Unmatched junction bases numbered 8, after V lost 4 bases and J lost 3 bases. CDR1 is LNHNV, CDR2 YYDKDF, per germline (reference sequence). The CDR3 totals 15 residues. The CDR3 spells CATSTAPGGNYEQYF. In nucleotides, the CDR3 is TGTGCCACCAGCACCGCCCCAGGGGGCAACTACGAGCAGTACTTC. Filled out from reference TRBV15 and TRBJ2-7, the complete variable domain reads DAMVIQNPRYQVTQFGKPVTLSCSQTLNHNVMYWYQQKSSQAPKLLFHYYDKDFNNEADTPDNFQSRRPNTSFCFLDIRSPGLGDTAMYLCATSTAPGGNYEQYFGPGTRLTVT.

This clonotype was seen repeatedly, ten times or more. The rearrangement uses TRBV4-1 and TRBJ1-1, with D perhaps TRBD1 (6 bases). The germline CDR1 and CDR2 sequences are MGHRA and YSYEKL. The CDR3 loop spans 16 amino acids. V shed 3 bases and J shed 0 bases, with 14 bases lying between them. The DNA of the CDR3 is TGCGCCAGCAGCCATGGACAGCTCCGTATGAACACTGAAGCTTTCTTT. As protein: CASSHGQLRMNTEAFF.

This clonotype was recorded many times. The chain has TRBV19 and TRBJ1-2; D call uncertain. The CDR3 sequence is 13 residues long. Germline V lookup: CDR1 LNHDA, CDR2 SQIVND (reference sequence). The V and J ends lost 3 bases and 8 bases respectively, with 13 bases between them. This CDR3 reads CASSIKEDGGYTF. As DNA, the CDR3 is TGTGCCAGTAGTATCAAGGAAGATGGGGGCTACACCTTC.

There are many counts of this clonotype. The V and J genes are TRBV12-3 or TRBV12-4 and TRBJ2-2, with D unclear. V was trimmed by 2 bases and J by 2 bases, leaving 3 bases between them. The CDR3 consists of 13 residues. CDR3 protein: CASSLHNTGELFF. CDR3 DNA sequence: TGTGCCAGCAGTTTACACAACACCGGGGAGCTGTTTTTT.